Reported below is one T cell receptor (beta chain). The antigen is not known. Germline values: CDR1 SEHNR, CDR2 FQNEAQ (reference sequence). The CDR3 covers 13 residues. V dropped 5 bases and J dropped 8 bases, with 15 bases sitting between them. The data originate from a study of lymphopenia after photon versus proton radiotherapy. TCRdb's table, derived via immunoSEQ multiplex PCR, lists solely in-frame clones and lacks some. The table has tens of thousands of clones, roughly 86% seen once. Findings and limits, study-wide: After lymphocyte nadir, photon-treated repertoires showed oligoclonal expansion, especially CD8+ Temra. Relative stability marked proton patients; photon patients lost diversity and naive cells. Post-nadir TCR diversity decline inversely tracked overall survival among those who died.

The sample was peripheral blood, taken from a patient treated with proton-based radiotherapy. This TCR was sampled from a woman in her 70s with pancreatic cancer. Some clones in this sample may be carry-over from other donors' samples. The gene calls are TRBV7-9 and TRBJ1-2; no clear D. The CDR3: CASSPPVVPGYTF. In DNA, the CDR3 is TGTGCCAGCAGCCCACCGGTTGTCCCCGGCTACACCTTC.